This passage covers 7 T cell receptor beta chains from one sample sequenced in a study of control samples from healthy donors and cancer patients. This table comes from immunoSEQ multiplex PCR, and its TCRdb copy is limited to in-frame clones, with some not included. Among more than 75,000 clones, roughly 83% were seen once, and the ten largest hold under 50%. The sample was PBMCs. Every receptor here comes from a man between 70 and 80 years old with lung cancer.

The chain uses TRBV6-2 or TRBV6-3 and TRBJ2-1; 12 bases are shared with TRBD2. V shed 2 bases and J 7 bases; nucleotides not matched to a gene: 0. Germline V gene data show CDR1 as MNHEY and CDR2 as SVGEGT. The length of the CDR3 is 14 residues. For the CDR3, the DNA is TGTGCCAGCAGTTACGGACTAGCGGGGAATGAGCAGTTCTTC. This sequence encodes CASSYGLAGNEQFF.

This clone has more than one count but fewer than ten. The chain uses TRBV5-1 and TRBJ1-5; D ambiguous. Per the germline V gene, CDR1 is SGHRS and CDR2 is YFSETQ. This CDR3 is 13 amino acids long. The V and J ends lost 0 bases and 5 bases respectively, with 6 bases between them. CDR3 bases: TGCGCCAGCAGCTTGGGGAAGGATCAGCCCCAGCATTTT. Translation gives CASSLGKDQPQHF.

A single count supports this clone. The rearrangement links TRBV3-1 (or the pseudogene TRBV3-2) to TRBJ2-7; D gene uncertain. Germline loops: CDR1 LGHDT, CDR2 YNNKEL (reference sequence). Trimming cost V 5 bases and J 0 bases, with 20 bases left between them. This CDR3 has 17 amino acids. CDR3 region: CASSFSLRYASSYEQYF. CDR3 sequence (DNA): TGTGCCAGCAGCTTCAGCCTCCGTTACGCCAGCTCCTACGAGCAGTACTTC.

This clone has only one observation. V gene TRBV28 combines with J gene TRBJ2-3; TRBD2 agrees at 10 bases. This CDR3 spans 15 amino acids. Germline V gene lookup returns CDR1 MDHEN and CDR2 SYDVKM. The V gene end was trimmed by 1 base and the J gene end by 6 bases; junction bases not matched to a gene: 4. The CDR3 reads CASSLSAGGRDTQYF. The CDR3 nucleotides read TGTGCCAGCAGTTTATCAGCGGGGGGGCGGGATACGCAGTATTTT.

V gene TRBV20-1 combines with J gene TRBJ1-4; D is unresolved. V lost 3 bases, J lost 5 bases, and 13 bases lay in between. Germline V gene sequence: CDR1 DFQATT, CDR2 SNEGSKA (reference sequence). The CDR3 loop spans 14 amino acids. CDR3 region: CSASNGRRNEKLFF. The CDR3, as DNA: TGCAGTGCTAGTAACGGGCGTAGAAATGAAAAACTGTTTTTT.

This chain links TRBV7-2 with TRBJ2-2; TRBD1 matches at 7 bases. Germline V CDR1 and CDR2: SGHTA, FQGNSA. The CDR3 is 14 amino acids. Trimming at V came to 6 bases and at J to 5 bases, leaving 6 bases not matched to a gene. CDR3 loop: CASSNYRGTGELFF. The CDR3 DNA follows: TGTGCCAGCAGTAACTACAGGGGAACCGGGGAGCTGTTTTTT.

This sequence joins TRBV3-1 (or the pseudogene TRBV3-2) and TRBJ2-1; 11 bases fit TRBD2. J lost 10 bases, V lost 1 base, and 6 bases had no gene match. This CDR3 has 15 amino acids. The V gene's germline CDR1 is LGHDT and CDR2 YNNKEL (reference sequence). CDR3 in DNA: TGTGCCAGCAGCCAAGGTAGCGGGGGGGCGCGGGAGCAGTTCTTC. Translation gives CASSQGSGGAREQFF.